The 23 T cell receptor beta chains listed next were all sequenced from one sample in a study of blood T cell repertoires in COVID-19. The method was immunoSEQ multiplex PCR; TCRdb's version includes in-frame clones alone and lacks a portion of them. The sample records 95,000 to 150,000 clones, 79% being singletons. Sequencing used peripheral blood. Every receptor here comes from a man aged 40-49 years with active or convalescent COVID-19.

The V and J genes are TRBV4-1 and TRBJ1-4; D is unresolved. CDR3 length: 14 residues. CDR1 is MGHRA and CDR2 is YSYEKL in the germline V gene. Trimming shortened V by 1 base and J by 6 bases, and 9 bases separated the two germline ends. CDR3 DNA sequence: TGCGCCAGCAGCCAAGTTTTTCCCGATGAAAAACTGTTTTTT. This gives the protein CASSQVFPDEKLFF.

V usage is TRBV5-1 and J usage is TRBJ1-5; 7 bases are shared with TRBD1. The CDR3 spans 16 residues. Germline CDR1 SGHRS, CDR2 YFSETQ. The junction had 10 bases not matched to a gene; V was cut back by 3 bases and J by 4 bases. CDR3 sequence reads: CASSSEGQAENQPQHF. DNA of the CDR3: TGCGCCAGCAGCTCCGAAGGACAGGCTGAGAATCAGCCCCAGCATTTT.

As for this clone: A read error may account for a junction end that differs from germline. J is TRBJ2-7 and V is TRBV19; D is possibly TRBD1 (6 bases). Germline values: CDR1 LNHDA, CDR2 SQIVND (reference sequence). The CDR3 runs 14 residues. The CDR3 region is CSSSLAGADYEQYF. CDR3 sequence (DNA): TGTTCCAGTAGCCTAGCAGGGGCTGATTACGAGCAGTACTTC.

The gene calls are TRBV19 and TRBJ1-1; D is perhaps TRBD1 (5 bases). Looked up from germline, CDR1 is LNHDA and CDR2 is SQIVND (reference sequence). V dropped 8 bases and J dropped 2 bases, with 12 bases sitting between them. The CDR3 has 13 residues. The CDR3 DNA follows: TGTGCCAGTGGGGGGGTTATAAACACTGAAGCTTTCTTT. It translates to CASGGVINTEAFF.

J is TRBJ2-7 and V is TRBV7-9; 8 nucleotides agree with TRBD1. The V segment lost 5 bases and the J segment 6 bases; nucleotides outside the gene matches: 12. CDR1 and CDR2 from the germline V gene are SEHNR and FQNEAQ (reference sequence). The CDR3 is made up of 15 amino acids. The CDR3 region has the DNA TGTGCCAGCAGCGGGGCCGACAGGGGATATCGCGAGCAGTACTTC. It codes for CASSGADRGYREQYF.

The rearrangement links TRBV6-6 to TRBJ2-7, with D possibly TRBD1 on 6 matching bases. Germline V CDR1 and CDR2: MNHNY, SVGAGI (reference sequence). CDR3 size: 13 residues. Trimming left V 5 bases short and J 2 bases short, with 10 bases between. The CDR3 DNA follows: TGTGCCAGCAGTCCCCGGACAGCCTACGAGCAGTACTTC. Amino acids: CASSPRTAYEQYF.

The chain couples TRBV5-1 to TRBJ1-2; the match to TRBD1 covers 9 bases. CDR3 size: 15 residues. Trimming removed 4 bases from V and 3 bases from J; junction bases left unmatched: 7. In germline, CDR1 is SGHRS, CDR2 YFSETQ. CDR3: CASSPWTGDDYGYTF. CDR3 bases: TGCGCCAGCAGCCCCTGGACAGGGGATGACTATGGCTACACCTTC.

This rearrangement joins TRBV4-3 to TRBJ2-1; 11 positions match TRBD2. Trimming cost V 5 bases and J 2 bases; bases outside gene matches: 5. This CDR3 spans 16 amino acids. CDR1 and CDR2 (germline): LGHNA, YSLEER. CDR3 nucleotide sequence: TGCGCCAGCAGCTTCCGACTAGCGGGGACCTACAATGAGCAGTTCTTC. Translated: CASSFRLAGTYNEQFF.

The chain couples TRBV14 to TRBJ2-7, with TRBD1 identical over 7 bases. This CDR3 spans 13 amino acids. Germline V CDR1 and CDR2: SGHDN, FVKESK. Trimming at V came to 5 bases and at J to 7 bases, leaving 8 bases not matched to a gene. CDR3 nucleotide sequence: TGTGCCAGCAGCACACAGGGGAGTGGGGAGCAGTACTTC. Translating gives CASSTQGSGEQYF. Variable domain in full (rest from reference TRBV14 and TRBJ2-7): EAGVTQFPSHSVIEKGQTVTLRCDPISGHDNLYWYRRVMGKEIKFLLHFVKESKQDESGMPNNRFLAERTGGTYSTLKVQPAELEDSGVYFCASSTQGSGEQYFGPGTRLTVT.

The V and J genes are TRBV5-1 and TRBJ2-2, with D perhaps TRBD1 (6 bases). Germline lookup yields CDR1 SGHRS and CDR2 YFSETQ. The CDR3 runs to 13 residues. The CDR3 protein is CASGTTNTGELFF. In DNA form, the CDR3 reads TGCGCGTCAGGGACAACGAACACCGGGGAGCTGTTTTTT. The whole variable domain, remainder taken from reference TRBV5-1 and TRBJ2-2, is KAGVTQTPRYLIKTRGQQVTLSCSPISGHRSVSWYQQTPGQGLQFLFEYFSETQRNKGNFPGRFSGRQFSNSRSEMNVSTLELGDSALYLCASGTTNTGELFFGEGSRLTVL.

The chain couples TRBV9 to TRBJ2-7; TRBD2 aligns across 7 bases. Germline CDR1 reads SGDLS; CDR2 reads YYNGEE. The CDR3 spans 15 residues. V trimming: 2 bases; J trimming: 7 bases; junction bases outside the gene matches: 12. The chain's CDR3 is CASSVEGGRGWEQYF. CDR3 bases: TGTGCCAGCAGCGTCGAGGGAGGGAGGGGATGGGAGCAGTACTTC.

The rearrangement links TRBV2 to TRBJ1-2; TRBD1 aligns across 9 bases. The CDR3 loop spans 15 amino acids. V lost 6 bases, J lost 8 bases, and 13 bases stayed unmatched. Germline CDR1 and CDR2: SNHLY and FYNNEI. CDR3 nucleotides: TGTGCCAGCAGGGGTAGAACAGGGGGCGGATGGGGCTACACCTTC. Translated, it gives CASRGRTGGGWGYTF.

The CDR3 protein is CASSTGTGATEAFF. CDR3 DNA sequence: TGTGCCAGCAGCACCGGGACAGGGGCCACTGAAGCTTTCTTT. The chain carries TRBV6-5 and TRBJ1-1; 10 positions match TRBD1. Germline trimming cut 6 bases from V and 4 bases from J; bases unmatched to any gene: 5. Germline V lookup: CDR1 MNHEY, CDR2 SVGAGI. This CDR3 is built from 14 residues.

Written as DNA, the CDR3 is TGCGCCAGCAGCTACAGTTCAGGTCAGCCCCAGCATTTT. It codes for CASSYSSGQPQHF. The rearrangement joins TRBV5-1 to TRBJ1-5; D not resolved. V gave up 3 bases and J gave up 6 bases, with 10 bases separating them. Germline loops: CDR1 SGHRS, CDR2 YFSETQ. The CDR3 contains 13 residues.

The CDR3 loop reads CASSTRTGEKLFF. In DNA, the CDR3 is TGTGCCAGCAGCACCCGGACAGGGGAAAAACTGTTTTTT. V usage is TRBV7-8 and J usage is TRBJ1-4, with 8 bases identical to TRBD1. This CDR3 has 13 residues. Losses at the gene ends were 5 bases for V and 8 bases for J; bases not matched to a gene: 4. In germline, CDR1 is SGHVS, CDR2 FQNEAQ. Variable domain in full (rest from reference TRBV7-8 and TRBJ1-4): GAGVSQSPRYKVAKRGQDVALRCDPISGHVSLFWYQQALGQGPEFLTYFQNEAQLDKSGLPSDRFFAERPEGSVSTLKIQRTQQEDSAVYLCASSTRTGEKLFFGSGTQLSVL.

V is TRBV5-4 and J is TRBJ2-1, with a tentative D call TRBD2 (6 bases). CDR1 and CDR2 (germline): SGHNT, YYREEE (reference sequence). The CDR3 loop spans 17 amino acids. V dropped 5 bases and J dropped 4 bases, with 22 bases sitting between them. CDR3 DNA: TGTGCCAGCAGACCTCCGGCGCGGGACGGGATATACAATGAGCAGTTCTTC. As protein: CASRPPARDGIYNEQFF.

The V call is TRBV6-1, the J call TRBJ2-7, with 12 bases that match TRBD2. The ends lost 1 base at V and 2 bases at J; junction bases unmatched: 0. The V gene's germline CDR1 is MNHNS and CDR2 SASEGT. CDR3 length: 15 amino acids. CDR3: CASSEGLAGAYEQYF. CDR3 nucleotide sequence: TGTGCCAGCAGTGAAGGACTAGCGGGGGCCTACGAGCAGTACTTC.

The V call is TRBV24-1, the J call TRBJ1-5; no clear D. The CDR3 totals 15 residues. V lost 6 bases to trimming and J lost 5 bases, with 16 bases between them. Germline lookup yields CDR1 KGHDR and CDR2 SFDVKD. CDR3 region: CATSRSSGRDQPQHF. For the CDR3, the DNA is TGTGCCACCAGTCGGTCCTCGGGTCGAGATCAGCCCCAGCATTTT.

CDR3 coding DNA: TGCGCCAGCAGCTCCTCCGGGACTAGCCTCTACGAGCAGTACTTC. As protein: CASSSSGTSLYEQYF. This sequence joins TRBV4-1 and TRBJ2-7; 9 bases are shared with TRBD2. CDR3 size: 15 residues. With V trimmed by 5 bases and J by 3 bases, 8 bases remained unmatched. Germline CDR1 reads MGHRA; CDR2 reads YSYEKL.

This clone was observed a few times. The genes are TRBV13 and TRBJ2-7; maybe TRBD2 (6 bases). Trimming pared 4 bases from V and 4 bases from J, leaving 17 bases between. The CDR3 loop spans 15 amino acids. The germline CDR1 and CDR2 sequences are PRHDT and FYEKMQ (reference sequence). CDR3 DNA: TGTGCCAGCAGCTCCCAGGAGGGCAAAGCGTACGAGCAGTACTTC. Its translation: CASSSQEGKAYEQYF.

The chain joins TRBV15 to TRBJ1-4; D gene unclear. The CDR3 totals 14 residues. Germline V gives CDR1 LNHNV, CDR2 YYDKDF (reference sequence). V was trimmed by 1 base and J by 8 bases, leaving 11 bases between them. The CDR3 spells CATSRALASEKLFF. CDR3 nucleotide sequence: TGTGCCACCAGCAGAGCCCTTGCGTCCGAAAAACTGTTTTTT.

The J gene is TRBJ1-4, the V gene TRBV4-2; maybe TRBD1 (6 bases). Trimming removed 0 bases from V and 10 bases from J, with 15 bases in between. Germline CDR1 is LGHNA and CDR2 is YNFKEQ. The CDR3 is 15 amino acids. The CDR3, as DNA: TGTGCCAGCAGCCAAGATGGGGGCGTTTCCGCAAAACTGTTTTTT. Translating it yields CASSQDGGVSAKLFF.

This clone was counted only a few times. The rearrangement links TRBV15 to TRBJ1-6; D gene uncertain. CDR3 length: 11 amino acids. V shed 5 bases and J shed 15 bases, with 11 bases lying between them. Germline CDR1 LNHNV, CDR2 YYDKDF (reference sequence). The CDR3 loop reads CATSSGGDLHF. The CDR3 DNA sequence: TGTGCCACCAGCTCTGGCGGGGACCTCCACTTT.